This T cell receptor beta chain was recovered during a study of siplizumab effects on memory and regulatory T cells. Per sample, about 10^5 TCR templates underwent assay. Sequenced by immunoSEQ multiplex PCR; TCRdb stores in-frame clones only, minus some. The sample consists of around 61,000 clones, over 95% of them appearing once. The CDR3 extends over 11 amino acids. The V end lost 6 bases, the J end lost 3 bases, and 9 bases lay between the germline ends. Germline values: CDR1 DFQATT, CDR2 SNEGSKA (reference sequence). A note on this clone: Its antigen is unknown.

Study findings and constraints: In unstimulated cells, naive T cells appeared more diverse than memory T cells and seemed major alloresponse contributors.

The chain links TRBV20-1 to TRBJ2-7; D not resolved. The sample comprised naive CD8+ T cells sorted from blood. This TCR was recovered from a human donor in good health. The DNA of the CDR3 is TGCAGTGCCCCTTCCTACTACGAGCAGTACTTC. Translating it yields CSAPSYYEQYF.